This TCR beta chain was retrieved from a study of cytomegalovirus exposure and HLA in healthy donors. The PCR made use of 60 Vbeta and 13 Jbeta primers. Profiled with immunoSEQ multiplex PCR; TCRdb holds only in-frame clones, not every one. The listing records just over 150,000 clones. CDR3 length: 16 amino acids. Germline-derived CDR1 and CDR2 are SGHTA and FQGTGA. V dropped 1 base and J dropped 2; count of bases not matched to a gene: 5. Sequenced: PBMCs. This receptor was taken from a young man in good health and CMV-seronegative. V gene TRBV7-3 combines with J gene TRBJ2-1; 7 positions agree with TRBD2. CDR3 in amino acids: CASSLMASGPYNEQFF. Here the CDR3 DNA reads TGTGCCAGCAGCTTAATGGCTAGCGGTCCCTACAATGAGCAGTTCTTC.